This is a list of T cell receptor beta chains from one sample in a study of cytomegalovirus exposure and HLA in healthy donors. Assay: immunoSEQ multiplex PCR; the TCRdb copy retains only in-frame clones and omits some. The table includes about 120,000 clones, around 72% detected once. Input material: PBMCs. The receptors shown here come from a woman between 50 and 59 years old in good health and CMV-seropositive. Both conserved end residues are part of each CDR3. The D gene is left open where the match is weak. Not every row has a clone size; where given, it reads once, few, many or a size class.

CDR3 DNA	CDR3 protein	D gene	J gene	V gene	clone size
TGCAGCGTTGTTTACGGCGGGGCTAGCACAGATACGCAGTATTTT	CSVVYGGASTDTQYF	-	TRBJ2-3	TRBV29-1	-
TGTGCCAGCAGTTATCCTCACCGTGACAGCCTCTATGGCTACACCTTC	CASSYPHRDSLYGYTF	-	TRBJ1-2	TRBV6-5	-
TGTGCCAGCAGCCTAGGGGACTTTTCCTACAATGAGCAGTTCTTC	CASSLGDFSYNEQFF	-	TRBJ2-1	TRBV4-2	-
TGTGCCAGCAGCTTATCGAGGGTGGTGAACACTGAAGCTTTCTTT	CASSLSRVVNTEAFF	-	TRBJ1-1	TRBV7-3	-
TGTGCCAGCAGTTACTCTTGGGGGGGCTACGAGCAGTACTTC	CASSYSWGGYEQYF	TRBD2	TRBJ2-7	TRBV6-5	-
TGTGCCAGCAGGAGGGCTCAAGAGACCCAGTACTTC	CASRRAQETQYF	-	TRBJ2-5	TRBV6-1	-
TGTGCCAGCAGCTTAAGCCCGGGACAGGACAGAGAGACCCAGTACTTC	CASSLSPGQDRETQYF	TRBD1	TRBJ2-5	TRBV7-9	few
TGTGCCAGCAGCTTAGCGCAGGGGCTCGAGCAGTACTTC	CASSLAQGLEQYF	-	TRBJ2-7	TRBV11-2	once
TGTGCCAGCAGCCAAGGAACGCGGGCCAGCGGGAGGGGGGAGACCCAGTACTTC	CASSQGTRASGRGETQYF	TRBD2	TRBJ2-5	TRBV4-2	-
TGTGCCATCAGTGAGTCGACCGGGGCGGGGGCCGGGGAGCTGTTTTTT	CAISESTGAGAGELFF	TRBD2	TRBJ2-2	TRBV10-3	few
TGTGCCAGCACCCCCGGGACAGGGAGCTACGAGCAGTACTTC	CASTPGTGSYEQYF	TRBD1	TRBJ2-7	TRBV25-1	few
TGTGCCAGCAGCTTTAGCGGGGACTCCTACAATGAGCAGTTCTTC	CASSFSGDSYNEQFF	TRBD2	TRBJ2-1	TRBV7-9	-
TGTGCCAGCAGCTTATATGCGGGGCCAAGCTCCTACGAGCAGTACTTC	CASSLYAGPSSYEQYF	-	TRBJ2-7	TRBV7-2	-
TGCGCCAGCAGCTCCCTCCCCGGGACAGGGTACGAGCAGTACTTC	CASSSLPGTGYEQYF	TRBD1	TRBJ2-7	TRBV5-1	-
TGTGCCACCGCCCTCTGGGGGGGGCCCGTCGCAGGGGAGCTGTTTTTT	CATALWGGPVAGELFF	-	TRBJ2-2	TRBV19	-
TGCGCCAGCAGCTTGTGGACAGGGGTGGGAAATGAGCAGTTCTTC	CASSLWTGVGNEQFF	TRBD1	TRBJ2-1	TRBV5-1	-